Shown below are 2 T cell receptor beta chains from a single sample sequenced in a study of T cell responses to AZD1222 COVID-19 vaccine. Produced via immunoSEQ multiplex PCR; TCRdb's table is partial and in-frame only. Found here are over 130,000 clones, approximately 92% of them singletons; the top ten hold about 5%. The sample was peripheral blood, taken on day 0 of AZD1222 vaccination. The receptor source for this set is an adult in good health.

The chain joins TRBV5-8 to TRBJ1-5; 8 bases map to TRBD1. The V gene end was trimmed by 4 bases and the J gene end by 6 bases; junction bases not matched to a gene: 3. Per the germline V gene, CDR1 is SGHTS and CDR2 is YDEGEE. This CDR3 comprises 13 residues. CDR3: CASSRDRTQPQHF. The CDR3 bases are TGTGCCAGCAGCCGGGACAGGACTCAGCCCCAGCATTTT. Full variable domain (outside the CDR3, taken from reference TRBV5-8 and TRBJ1-5): EAGVTQSPTHLIKTRGQQATLRCSPISGHTSVYWYQQALGLGLQFLLWYDEGEERNRGNFPPRFSGRQFPNYSSELNVNALELEDSALYLCASSRDRTQPQHFGDGTRLSIL.

This clone has just one count. The chain employs TRBV7-2 and TRBJ2-1; TRBD2 matches 14 bases. The trim removed 5 bases at V and 8 bases at J, leaving 8 bases unmatched. CDR1 SGHTA and CDR2 FQGNSA come from the germline V gene. The CDR3 is 16 residues long. In DNA form, the CDR3 reads TGTGCCAGCAGCCCGTGGACTAGCGGGGGGATTTATGAGCAGTTCTTC. It is translated as CASSPWTSGGIYEQFF.